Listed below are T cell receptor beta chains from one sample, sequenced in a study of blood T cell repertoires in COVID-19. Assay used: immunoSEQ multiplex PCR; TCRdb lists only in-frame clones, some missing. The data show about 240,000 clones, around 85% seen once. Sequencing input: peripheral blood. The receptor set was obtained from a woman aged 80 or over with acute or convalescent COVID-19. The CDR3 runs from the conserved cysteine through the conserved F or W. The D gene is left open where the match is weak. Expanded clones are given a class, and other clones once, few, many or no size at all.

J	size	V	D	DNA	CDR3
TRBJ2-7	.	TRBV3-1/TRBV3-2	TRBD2	TGTGCCAGCAGCCAGCTAGCGGGCGAGCAGTACTTC	CASSQLAGEQYF
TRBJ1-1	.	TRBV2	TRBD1	TGTGCCAGCAGTGACAGGGGGCTTTGGACTGAAGCTTTCTTT	CASSDRGLWTEAFF
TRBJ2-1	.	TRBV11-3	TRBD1	TGTGCCAGCAGCAAAGAGGGACAGAGCGTCAATGAGCAGTTCTTC	CASSKEGQSVNEQFF
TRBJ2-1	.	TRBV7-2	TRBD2	TGTGCCAGCAGCACCGGACTAGCGGGGGGGCAGGAGCAGTTCTTC	CASSTGLAGGQEQFF
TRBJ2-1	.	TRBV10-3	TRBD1	TGTGCCATCAGTGAGTCGGCCGGACAGGGCTACAATGAGCAGTTCTTC	CAISESAGQGYNEQFF
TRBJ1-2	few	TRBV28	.	TGTGCCAGCAGTCCTATAGTAGGGTCAGGGTATGGCTACACCTTC	CASSPIVGSGYGYTF
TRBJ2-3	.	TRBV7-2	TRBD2	TGTGCCAGCAGCTTGAGGCTAGCGGGGAGCACAGATACGCAGTATTTT	CASSLRLAGSTDTQYF
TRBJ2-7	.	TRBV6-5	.	TGTGCCAGCAGTTACGAACAGCGGAGACCCTACGAGCAGTACTTC	CASSYEQRRPYEQYF
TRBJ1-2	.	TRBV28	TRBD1	TGTGCCAGCAGTAGGGACAGGGAAATGCGGGGCTACACCTTC	CASSRDREMRGYTF
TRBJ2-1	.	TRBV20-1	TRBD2	TGCAGTGCTAGTCAGGGAGCGGGGTACAATGAGCAGTTCTTC	CSASQGAGYNEQFF
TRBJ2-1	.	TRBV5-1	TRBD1	TGCGCCAGCAGCTTATCCGCACAGGGGACTGAGCAGTTCTTC	CASSLSAQGTEQFF
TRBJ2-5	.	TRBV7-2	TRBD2	TGTGCCAGCAGCTTCCGGACTAGTTGGGAGACCCAGTACTTC	CASSFRTSWETQYF
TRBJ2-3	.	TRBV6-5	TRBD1	TGTGCCAGCAGTTGGGGACAGGGAGGTGATACGCAGTATTTT	CASSWGQGGDTQYF
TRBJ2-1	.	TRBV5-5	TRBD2	TGTGCCAGCAGCTTGGGTCTAGCGGGGAATGAGCAGTTCTTC	CASSLGLAGNEQFF
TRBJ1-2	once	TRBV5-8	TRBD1	TGTGCCAGCACCCGGACAGGGGGCTATGGCTACACCTTC	CASTRTGGYGYTF
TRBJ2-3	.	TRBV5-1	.	TGCGCCAGCAGCCCAGTTACATGGACAGATACGCAGTATTTT	CASSPVTWTDTQYF
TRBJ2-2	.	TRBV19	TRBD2	TGTGCCAGTAGTACCAGGACTAGTTCGAACACCGGGGAGCTGTTTTTT	CASSTRTSSNTGELFF
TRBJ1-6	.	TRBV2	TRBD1	TGTGCCAGCAGTGAACGGGGACAGGTGTCAAATTCACCCCTCCACTTT	CASSERGQVSNSPLHF
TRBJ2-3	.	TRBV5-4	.	TGTGCCAGCAGCTTAAGGGAGGTTAGCACAGATACGCAGTATTTT	CASSLREVSTDTQYF
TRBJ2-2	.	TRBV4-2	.	TGTGCCAGCAGCCAAGGTGAGGGAAACACCGGGGAGCTGTTTTTT	CASSQGEGNTGELFF
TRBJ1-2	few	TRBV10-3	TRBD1	TGTGCCATCAGTGATCGGACAGGGACTGGTGGCTACACCTTC	CAISDRTGTGGYTF
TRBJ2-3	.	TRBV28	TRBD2	TGTGCCACCACGGTAGCGGGGGCCCCCCCTACGCAGTATTTT	CATTVAGAPPTQYF
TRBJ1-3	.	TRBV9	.	TGTGCCAGCAGCGTAGAGACAGCGAGTCACTCTGGAAACACCATATATTTT	CASSVETASHSGNTIYF
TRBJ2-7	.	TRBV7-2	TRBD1	TGTGCCAGCAGCCTGAGACAGGGGGTCTACGAGCAGTACTTC	CASSLRQGVYEQYF
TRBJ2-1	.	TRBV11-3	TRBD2	TGTGCCAGCAGCTCCACTAGCGGGGGGAACAATGAGCAGTTCTTC	CASSSTSGGNNEQFF